This T cell receptor (beta chain) originates from a study of shared clonotypes between healthy human individuals. General study findings and limits: The authors sampled blood alone, and tissue repertoires likely differ. The donor pool, a small one, limited the genetic and exposure-history diversity represented.

The ends lost 3 bases at V and 3 bases at J; junction bases unmatched: 11. This CDR3 has 17 residues. The germline gives CDR1 SGHVS, CDR2 FQNEAQ. In regard to this clone: The antigen is unknown.

Measured with immunoSEQ multiplex PCR; TCRdb has only the in-frame clones, and not every one. This sample carries roughly 1,100,000 clones, roughly 80% of them seen once, and the ten largest clones take 1.4%. V is TRBV7-8 and J is TRBJ1-2; 9 bases map to TRBD1. The origin of this receptor is a man aged 18 to 29 in good health. The sequencing input was memory CD4+ T cells sorted from blood. Indicated subset: CD45RA-negative fraction. The DNA of the CDR3 is TGTGCCAGCAGCTTGGTAAATTCGAGACAGGGGGACTATGGCTACACCTTC. Translation gives CASSLVNSRQGDYGYTF.